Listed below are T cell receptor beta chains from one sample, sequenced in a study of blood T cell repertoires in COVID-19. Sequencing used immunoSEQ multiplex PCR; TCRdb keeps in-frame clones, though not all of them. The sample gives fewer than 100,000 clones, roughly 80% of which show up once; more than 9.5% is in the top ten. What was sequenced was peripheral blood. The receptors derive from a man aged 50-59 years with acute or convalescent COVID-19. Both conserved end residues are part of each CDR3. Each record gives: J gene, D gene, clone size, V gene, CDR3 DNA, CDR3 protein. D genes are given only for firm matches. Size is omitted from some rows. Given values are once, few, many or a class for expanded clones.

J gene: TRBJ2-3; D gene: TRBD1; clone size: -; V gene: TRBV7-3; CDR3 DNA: TGTGCCAGCAGCTTAAACGTGGGGACAGGGACAGATACGCAGTATTTT; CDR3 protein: CASSLNVGTGTDTQYF
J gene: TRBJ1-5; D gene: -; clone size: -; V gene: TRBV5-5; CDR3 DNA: TGTGCCAGCAGCCCTTGGACAACACCCAATCAGCCCCAGCATTTT; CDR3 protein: CASSPWTTPNQPQHF
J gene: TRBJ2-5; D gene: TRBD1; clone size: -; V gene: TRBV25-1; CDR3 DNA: TGTGCCAGCAGTGAAGGGTTTGGACAGGGGGAAGAGACCCAGTACTTC; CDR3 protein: CASSEGFGQGEETQYF
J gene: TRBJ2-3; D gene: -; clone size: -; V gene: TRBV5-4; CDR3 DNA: TGTGCCAGCAGCTACAGGGCCAGGGACACAGATACGCAGTATTTT; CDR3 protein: CASSYRARDTDTQYF
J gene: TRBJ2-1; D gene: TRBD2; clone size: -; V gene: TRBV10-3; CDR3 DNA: TGTGCCATCAGTGAGTCGCCGGGACTAGCGGTTAATGAGCAGTTCTTC; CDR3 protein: CAISESPGLAVNEQFF
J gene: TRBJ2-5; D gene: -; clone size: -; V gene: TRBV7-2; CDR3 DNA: TGTGCCAGCAGCCGGGACCGACGGGAGTTGACCCAGTACTTC; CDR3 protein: CASSRDRRELTQYF
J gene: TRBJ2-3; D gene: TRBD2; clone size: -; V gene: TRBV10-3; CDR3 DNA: TGTGCCATCGGACTAGCGGTAGACACAGATACGCAGTATTTT; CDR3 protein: CAIGLAVDTDTQYF
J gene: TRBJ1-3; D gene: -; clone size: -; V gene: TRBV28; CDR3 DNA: TGTGCCAGCAGGAGACAGGATACCTCTGGAAACACCATATATTTT; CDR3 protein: CASRRQDTSGNTIYF
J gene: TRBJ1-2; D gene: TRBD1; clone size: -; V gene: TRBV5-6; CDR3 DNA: TGTGCCAGCAGCAATACGCTGAGGACAGGGGGCCTTTATGGCTACACCTTC; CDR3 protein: CASSNTLRTGGLYGYTF
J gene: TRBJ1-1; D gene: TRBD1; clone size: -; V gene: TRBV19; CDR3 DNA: TGTGCCAGTAGTCTCGCGGGACAGGGGGCTGAAGCTTTCTTT; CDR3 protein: CASSLAGQGAEAFF
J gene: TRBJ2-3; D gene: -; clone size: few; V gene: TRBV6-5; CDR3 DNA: TGTGCCAGCAGTTACCAGGGGAAAGGGGATACGCAGTATTTT; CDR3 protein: CASSYQGKGDTQYF
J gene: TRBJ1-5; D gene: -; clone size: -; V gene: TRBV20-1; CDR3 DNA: TGCAGTGCTAGTGGCGGAGGGAGCAAGCCCCAGCATTTT; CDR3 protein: CSASGGGSKPQHF
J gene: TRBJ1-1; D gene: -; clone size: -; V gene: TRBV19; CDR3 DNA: TGTGCCAGTAGTATTAGGCGGGCGACGAACACTGAAGCTTTCTTT; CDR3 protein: CASSIRRATNTEAFF
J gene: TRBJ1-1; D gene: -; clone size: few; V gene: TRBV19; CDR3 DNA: TGTGCCAGTAGTCCGGACTATCAGAGGCAGAACACTGAAGCTTTCTTT; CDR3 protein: CASSPDYQRQNTEAFF
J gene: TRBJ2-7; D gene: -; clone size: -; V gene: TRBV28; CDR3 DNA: TGTGCCAGCAGTTTTGGAACAGGTTCCGAGCAGTACTTC; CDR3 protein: CASSFGTGSEQYF
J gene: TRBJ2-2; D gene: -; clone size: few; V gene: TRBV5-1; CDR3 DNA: TGCGCCAGCAGTCTAACAGGGTCCGGGGAGCTGTTTTTT; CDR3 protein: CASSLTGSGELFF
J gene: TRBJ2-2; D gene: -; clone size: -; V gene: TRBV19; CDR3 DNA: TGTGCCAGTTCGGAGGGGGCGCGCACCGGGGAGCTGTTTTTT; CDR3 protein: CASSEGARTGELFF
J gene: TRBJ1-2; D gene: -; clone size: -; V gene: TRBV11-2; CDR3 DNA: TGTGCCAGCAGCTTAGCGGCTAACTATGGCTACACCTTC; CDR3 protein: CASSLAANYGYTF
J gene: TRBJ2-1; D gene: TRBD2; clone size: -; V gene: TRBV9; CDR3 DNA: TGTGCCAGCAGACGATCTAGCGGGAGGCCAGTCTTC; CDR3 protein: CASRRSSGRPVF
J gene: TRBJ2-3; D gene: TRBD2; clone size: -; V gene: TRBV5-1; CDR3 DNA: TGCGCCAGTATCCTCGGGGGGAGCCATGGCACAGATACGCAGTATTTT; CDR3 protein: CASILGGSHGTDTQYF
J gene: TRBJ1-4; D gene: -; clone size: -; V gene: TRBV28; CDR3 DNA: TGTGCCAGCAGCCCTCCGGCAACTAATGAAAAACTGTTTTTT; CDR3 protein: CASSPPATNEKLFF
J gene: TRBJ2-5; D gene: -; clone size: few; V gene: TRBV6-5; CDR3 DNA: TGTGCCAGCAGAAGACAGGCTGGAGAGACCCAGTACTTC; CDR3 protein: CASRRQAGETQYF
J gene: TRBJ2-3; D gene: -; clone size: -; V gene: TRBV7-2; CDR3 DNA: TGTGCCAGCAGCCTTTACAGGGTGGGCACAGATACGCAGTATTTT; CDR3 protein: CASSLYRVGTDTQYF
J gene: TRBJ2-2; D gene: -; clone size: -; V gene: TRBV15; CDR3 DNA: TGTGCCACCAGCAGAGATCACAACGGGGAGCTGTTTTTT; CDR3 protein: CATSRDHNGELFF
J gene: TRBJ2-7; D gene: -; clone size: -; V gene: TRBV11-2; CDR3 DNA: TGTGCCAGCAGCTCAGGGTACGAGCAGTACTTC; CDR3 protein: CASSSGYEQYF
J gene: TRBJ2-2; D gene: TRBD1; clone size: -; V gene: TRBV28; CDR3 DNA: TGTGCCAGCAGTTCAGACAGGGTCTGGACCGGGGAGCTGTTTTTT; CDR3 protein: CASSSDRVWTGELFF
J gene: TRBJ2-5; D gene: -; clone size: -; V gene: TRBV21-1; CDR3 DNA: TGTGCCAGCAGAAGGGGGTTAAGGGAGACCCAGTACTTC; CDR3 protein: CASRRGLRETQYF
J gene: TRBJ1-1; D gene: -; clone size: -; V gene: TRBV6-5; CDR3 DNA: TGTGCCAGCAGTTCCTTGTCGCAGGGGAACACTGAAGCTTTCTTT; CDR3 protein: CASSSLSQGNTEAFF
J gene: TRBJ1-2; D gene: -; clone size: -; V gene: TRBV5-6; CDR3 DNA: TGTGCCAGCAGCTTGGGGGCAGGGCAGATCGGCGGCTACACCTTC; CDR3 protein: CASSLGAGQIGGYTF
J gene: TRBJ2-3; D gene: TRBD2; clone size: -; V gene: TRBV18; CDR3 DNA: TGTGCCAGCCGAGATGGCTTGGCGGGGGGCACAGATACGCAGTATTTT; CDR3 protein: CASRDGLAGGTDTQYF
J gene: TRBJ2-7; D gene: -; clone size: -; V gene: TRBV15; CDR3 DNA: TGTGCCACCAGCGTGACCGGGACTTTCTCCTACGAGCAGTACTTC; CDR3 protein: CATSVTGTFSYEQYF
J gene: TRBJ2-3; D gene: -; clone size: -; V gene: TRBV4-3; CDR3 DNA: TGCGCCAGCAGCCCCGTCCCTGTTCAGACAGATACGCAGTATTTT; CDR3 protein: CASSPVPVQTDTQYF
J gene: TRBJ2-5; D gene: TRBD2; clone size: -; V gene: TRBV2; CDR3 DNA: TGTGCCAGCAGTCTTAGCGGGGTCCGGGAGACCCAGTACTTC; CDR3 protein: CASSLSGVRETQYF
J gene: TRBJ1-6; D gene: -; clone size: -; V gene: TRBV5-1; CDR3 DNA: TGCGCCAGCAGCTTGCGGCAGGCTGAAGATTCACCCCTCCACTTT; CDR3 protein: CASSLRQAEDSPLHF
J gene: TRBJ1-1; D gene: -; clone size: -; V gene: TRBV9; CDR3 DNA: TGTGCCAGCAGCGTAGCCCCAGACAGAGGGAACACTGAAGCTTTCTTT; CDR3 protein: CASSVAPDRGNTEAFF
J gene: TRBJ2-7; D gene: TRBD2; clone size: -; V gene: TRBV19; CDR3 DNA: TGTGCCAGTAGTCCAGGGAGGGGCGAGCAGTACTTC; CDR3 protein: CASSPGRGEQYF
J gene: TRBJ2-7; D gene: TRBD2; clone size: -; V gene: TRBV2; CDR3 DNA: TGTGCCAGCAGTGAGCGGGAGGGCTGGTACGAGCAGTACTTC; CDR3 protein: CASSEREGWYEQYF
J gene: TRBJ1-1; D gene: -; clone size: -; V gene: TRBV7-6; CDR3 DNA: TGTGCCAGCAGCTTTGACAGTTTGACTGAAGCTTTCTTT; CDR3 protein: CASSFDSLTEAFF
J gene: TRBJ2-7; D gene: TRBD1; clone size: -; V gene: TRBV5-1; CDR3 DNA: TGCGCCAGCAGCTTGGCGCTACAGGGGATGGCCTACGAGCAGTACTTC; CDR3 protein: CASSLALQGMAYEQYF
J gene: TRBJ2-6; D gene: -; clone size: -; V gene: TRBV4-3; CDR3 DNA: TGCGCCAGCAGCCAAGATTTGTTACGGGGGGCCAACGTCCTGACTTTC; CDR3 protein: CASSQDLLRGANVLTF
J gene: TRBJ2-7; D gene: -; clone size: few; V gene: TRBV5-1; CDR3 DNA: TGCGCCAGCAGCGTCACCGGGACACAACCCGCCGAGCAGTACTTC; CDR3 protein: CASSVTGTQPAEQYF
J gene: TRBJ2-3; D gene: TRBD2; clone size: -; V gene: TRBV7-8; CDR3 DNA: TGTGCCAGCAGGATAGCGGGAGGAAATACGCAGTATTTT; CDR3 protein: CASRIAGGNTQYF
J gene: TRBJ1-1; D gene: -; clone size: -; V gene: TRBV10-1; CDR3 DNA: TGCGCCAGCAGTCCTCAACAGCCGAACACTGAAGCTTTCTTT; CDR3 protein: CASSPQQPNTEAFF
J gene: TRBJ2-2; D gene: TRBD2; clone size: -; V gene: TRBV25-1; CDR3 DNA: TGTGCCAGCAGTGGTGAAGCGGGAGTTATCGGGGAGCTGTTTTTT; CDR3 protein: CASSGEAGVIGELFF
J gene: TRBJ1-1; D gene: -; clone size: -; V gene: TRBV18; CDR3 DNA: TGTGCCAGCTCAATGGCAGGGAAGCTGAACACTGAAGCTTTCTTT; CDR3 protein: CASSMAGKLNTEAFF
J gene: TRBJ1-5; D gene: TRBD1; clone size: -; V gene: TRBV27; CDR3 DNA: TGTGCCAGCAGTTATGGTCATCGGACAGGACCTAGACGGGACCAGCCCCAGCATTTT; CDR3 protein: CASSYGHRTGPRRDQPQHF
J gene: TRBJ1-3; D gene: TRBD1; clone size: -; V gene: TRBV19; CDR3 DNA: TGTGCCAGTGGATACAGGGGAGGCTCTGGAAACACCATATATTTT; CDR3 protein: CASGYRGGSGNTIYF
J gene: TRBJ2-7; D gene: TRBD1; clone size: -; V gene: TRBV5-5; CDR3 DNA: TGTGCCAGTTCCGGGACAGGGATCTACGAGCAGTACTTC; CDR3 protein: CASSGTGIYEQYF
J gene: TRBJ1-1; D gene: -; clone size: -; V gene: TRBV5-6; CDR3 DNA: TGTGCCAGCAGCTCAACAGGGAACACTGAAGCTTTCTTT; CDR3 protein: CASSSTGNTEAFF
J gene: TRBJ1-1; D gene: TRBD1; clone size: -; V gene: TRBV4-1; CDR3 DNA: TGCGCCAGCAGCCCCGAGACAGGGACGAACACTGAAGCTTTCTTT; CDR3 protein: CASSPETGTNTEAFF
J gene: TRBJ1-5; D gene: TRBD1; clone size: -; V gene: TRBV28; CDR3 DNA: TGTGCCAGTAGGGGGCCTGGTCAGCCCCAGCATTTT; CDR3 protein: CASRGPGQPQHF
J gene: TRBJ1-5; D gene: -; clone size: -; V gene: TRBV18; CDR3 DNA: TGTGCCAGCTCACCCCTTCTACAGGGACAGCCCCAGCATTTT; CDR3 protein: CASSPLLQGQPQHF
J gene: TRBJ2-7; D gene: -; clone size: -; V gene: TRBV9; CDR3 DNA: TGTGCCAGCAGCCCTGGATCTAGCGCCTCCTACGAGCAGTACTTC; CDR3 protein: CASSPGSSASYEQYF
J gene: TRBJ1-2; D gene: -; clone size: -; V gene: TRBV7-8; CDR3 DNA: TGTGCCAGCAGCTTAGACAGGGCTGACTATGGCTACACCTTC; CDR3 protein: CASSLDRADYGYTF
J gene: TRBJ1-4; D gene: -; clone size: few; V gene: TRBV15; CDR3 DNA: TGTGCCACCAGCAGCGGGTCACGAGGAGAAAAACTGTTTTTT; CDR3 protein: CATSSGSRGEKLFF
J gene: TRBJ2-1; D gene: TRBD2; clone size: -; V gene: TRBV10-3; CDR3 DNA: TGTGCCACCCGGCCTGAGGGCGGGAGATGGGGGGAGCAGTTCTTC; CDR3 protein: CATRPEGGRWGEQFF